These T cell receptor beta chains were read from a single sample in a study of cytomegalovirus exposure and HLA in healthy donors. Libraries were prepared by immunoSEQ multiplex PCR; TCRdb keeps only in-frame clonotypes and omits some of them. The sample carries about 180,000 clones, 65% to 80% recorded once. The sequencing sample was made of PBMCs. The receptors were sampled from a woman in her 40s in good health and CMV-seronegative. The CDR3 runs from the conserved cysteine through the conserved F or W. The D gene is left open where the match is weak. For some rows the clone size is stated as once, few or many, or as a class when expanded; others skip it.

v_gene,d_gene,len,abundance,j_gene,CDR3nt,CDR3aa
TRBV28,NA,16,once,TRBJ1-4,TGTGCCAGCACCTCATTAGAAGTCCCAACTAATGAAAAACTGTTTTTT,CASTSLEVPTNEKLFF
TRBV29-1,TRBD2,14,once,TRBJ2-5,TGCAGCGTTGGCGCGGGGGGATTCCAAGAGACCCAGTACTTC,CSVGAGGFQETQYF
TRBV10-2,NA,12,once,TRBJ1-1,TGCGCCAGCAGTGAGTCGGGAGGTGAAGCTTTCTTT,CASSESGGEAFF
TRBV27,TRBD2,15,NA,TRBJ2-1,TGTGCCAGCACTCCCGGCCGCGGGGGGGGGAATGAGCAGTTCTTC,CASTPGRGGGNEQFF
TRBV9,TRBD2,16,NA,TRBJ2-2,TGTGCCAGCAGCGCTGGACTAGCGGGAGCGGACGGGGAGCTGTTTTTT,CASSAGLAGADGELFF
TRBV27,TRBD2,15,NA,TRBJ2-1,TGTGCCAGCAGCCTCAGCGGGAGGTTGTACAATGAGCAGTTCTTC,CASSLSGRLYNEQFF
TRBV15,NA,16,NA,TRBJ2-1,TGTGCCACCAGCAGAGATGAGGGCCACAAGAGAAATGAGCAGTTCTTC,CATSRDEGHKRNEQFF
TRBV10-1,NA,13,NA,TRBJ2-7,TGCGCCAGCAGTGGCGGCAGATCCTACGAGCAGTACTTC,CASSGGRSYEQYF
TRBV7-9,TRBD1,14,NA,TRBJ1-1,TGTGCCAGCAGCCACCCACAGGGGGACACTGAAGCTTTCTTT,CASSHPQGDTEAFF
TRBV6-5,NA,15,NA,TRBJ1-5,TGTGCCAGCAGTACGTCAGGGGCGCGGAATCAGCCCCAGCATTTT,CASSTSGARNQPQHF
TRBV6-5,NA,12,NA,TRBJ2-3,TGTGCCCGCAGCTCCTTCGGGGATACGCAGTATTTT,CARSSFGDTQYF
TRBV29-1,NA,12,once,TRBJ1-2,TGCAGCGTGAGACAGGTTAACTATGGCTACACCTTC,CSVRQVNYGYTF
TRBV9,NA,15,once,TRBJ2-1,TGTGCCAGCAGCGAGGAGGGAACCGAGTACAATGAGCAGTTCTTC,CASSEEGTEYNEQFF
TRBV9,TRBD2,16,NA,TRBJ2-1,TGTGCCAGCAGCGGCATAGCGGGGGGGCATTACAATGAGCAGTTCTTC,CASSGIAGGHYNEQFF
TRBV10-2,TRBD1,14,NA,TRBJ2-7,TGCGCCAGCTACGCAGGGGGCCTAGAGGTGGAGCAGTACTTC,CASYAGGLEVEQYF
TRBV15,NA,14,NA,TRBJ2-1,TGTGCCACCAGCCCGGGTCACCTTGGCAATGAGCAGTTCTTC,CATSPGHLGNEQFF
TRBV29-1,TRBD1,12,NA,TRBJ1-2,TGCAGCGTATCCGGGACAGACTATGGCTACACCTTC,CSVSGTDYGYTF
TRBV7-2,TRBD2,13,NA,TRBJ2-5,TGTGCCAGCAGCCGGGGGGGCCAAGAGACCCAGTACTTC,CASSRGGQETQYF
TRBV6-5,NA,15,NA,TRBJ2-7,TGTGCCAGCAGTTACTCGCGGGCCCCCTCCTACGAGCAGTACTTC,CASSYSRAPSYEQYF
TRBV7-9,TRBD2,17,NA,TRBJ2-3,TGTGCCAGCAGCTTAGCGCCCCTAGCGGGAGAAACAGATACGCAGTATTTT,CASSLAPLAGETDTQYF
TRBV30,TRBD1,12,NA,TRBJ2-7,TGTGCCTGGGGGGACAGACCCTACGAGCAGTACTTC,CAWGDRPYEQYF
TRBV2,TRBD1,14,NA,TRBJ2-5,TGTGCCAGCCTCATCGACAGGGGCGGGGAGACCCAGTACTTC,CASLIDRGGETQYF
TRBV6-1,TRBD1,13,NA,TRBJ1-1,TGTGCCAGCCAGGGGGATTTCGACACTGAAGCTTTCTTT,CASQGDFDTEAFF
TRBV6-5,NA,14,NA,TRBJ2-1,TGTGCCAGCAGTTATCAGCGGAGAAGCCATGAGCAGTTCTTC,CASSYQRRSHEQFF
TRBV7-8,TRBD1,15,NA,TRBJ1-2,TGTGCCAGCAGCTTAGGTACAGGGGAGAACTATGGCTACACCTTC,CASSLGTGENYGYTF
TRBV5-1,NA,16,NA,TRBJ1-1,TGCGCCAGCAGCCCCCTCAGAGGAGCCATGAACACTGAAGCTTTCTTT,CASSPLRGAMNTEAFF
TRBV5-1,TRBD1,16,NA,TRBJ1-1,TGCGCCAGCATCTCGGGGGACAGGGGGCGCGGTACTGAAGCTTTCTTT,CASISGDRGRGTEAFF
TRBV5-1,TRBD2,14,NA,TRBJ2-7,TGCGCCAGCAGCCTTTCGGGGGGATCCTACGAGCAGTACTTC,CASSLSGGSYEQYF
TRBV18,TRBD1,13,NA,TRBJ1-5,TGTGCCAGCTCAAAGGACAGGAACCAGCCCCAGCATTTT,CASSKDRNQPQHF
TRBV11-2,TRBD2,18,NA,TRBJ2-7,TGTGCCAGCAGCTTAGATCAGACTAGCGGGAGCCACATGTACGAGCAGTACTTC,CASSLDQTSGSHMYEQYF
TRBV9,NA,13,NA,TRBJ2-5,TGTGCCAGCAGCGTAGCAGCGGAAGAGACCCAGTACTTC,CASSVAAEETQYF
TRBV19,TRBD2,19,NA,TRBJ2-6,TGTGCCAGTAGTGTCTTCTTGACTAGCGGGGGCGCTGGGGCCAACGTCCTGACTTTC,CASSVFLTSGGAGANVLTF
TRBV27,NA,15,NA,TRBJ1-2,TGTGCCAGCAGTTTATCCGCAACAGGAGCCTATGGCTACACCTTC,CASSLSATGAYGYTF
TRBV9,NA,13,NA,TRBJ2-2,TGTGCCAGCACCGGGACGAACACCGGGGAGCTGTTTTTT,CASTGTNTGELFF
TRBV5-1,NA,15,NA,TRBJ2-7,TGCGCCAGCAGCTTGGACGGCGGATTGGTCCGCGAGCAGTACTTC,CASSLDGGLVREQYF
TRBV27,TRBD2,14,NA,TRBJ2-2,TGTGCCAGCAGCCCTCTAGGGAGGGGCGGGGAGCTGTTTTTT,CASSPLGRGGELFF
TRBV6-4,NA,16,NA,TRBJ1-6,TGTGCCAGCAGGGCCGACGCGTTCAGAGGAGATTCACCCCTCCACTTT,CASRADAFRGDSPLHF
TRBV27,TRBD1,17,NA,TRBJ1-5,TGTGCCAGCAGTCCCCGACAGGGATTAGCATACAATCAGCCCCAGCATTTT,CASSPRQGLAYNQPQHF
TRBV6-1,NA,11,few,TRBJ2-3,TGTGCCAGCAGGTTAACAGATACGCAGTATTTT,CASRLTDTQYF
TRBV27,NA,15,NA,TRBJ2-7,TGTGCCAGCAGTTTGGACAGTCGCAGCTCCTACGAGCAGTACTTC,CASSLDSRSSYEQYF
TRBV5-1,NA,13,few,TRBJ2-1,TGCGCCAGCAGCTTTGACAGGCGGCATGAGCAGTTCTTC,CASSFDRRHEQFF
TRBV6-6,NA,16,NA,TRBJ1-3,TGTGCCAGTAAACCGGCAGGGGTATTTCCCGGAAACACCATATATTTT,CASKPAGVFPGNTIYF
TRBV5-8,NA,14,NA,TRBJ1-2,TGTGCCAGCAGCTTGAGGGGGTCGGACTATGGCTACACCTTC,CASSLRGSDYGYTF
TRBV29-1,TRBD2,15,NA,TRBJ2-3,TGCAGCGCTACACTAGCGGGAGGGCCCACAGATACGCAGTATTTT,CSATLAGGPTDTQYF
TRBV6-5,TRBD1,15,NA,TRBJ2-2,TGTGCCAGCAGTATACAGGGGCTCGTTACCGGGGAGCTGTTTTTT,CASSIQGLVTGELFF
TRBV19,NA,13,NA,TRBJ1-1,TGTGCCAGTAGTATAGTAGAGAACTTTGAAGCTTTCTTT,CASSIVENFEAFF